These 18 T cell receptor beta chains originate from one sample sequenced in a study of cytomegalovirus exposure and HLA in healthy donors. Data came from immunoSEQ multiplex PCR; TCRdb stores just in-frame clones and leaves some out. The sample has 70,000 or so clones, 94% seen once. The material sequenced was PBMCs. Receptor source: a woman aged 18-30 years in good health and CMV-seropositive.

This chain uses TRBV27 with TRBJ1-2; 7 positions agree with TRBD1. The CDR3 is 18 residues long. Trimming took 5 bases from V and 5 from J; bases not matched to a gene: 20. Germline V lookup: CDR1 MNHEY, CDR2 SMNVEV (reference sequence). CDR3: CASSPNPTGPGGKYGYTF. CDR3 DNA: TGTGCCAGCAGTCCCAACCCTACCGGTCCAGGGGGGAAGTATGGCTACACCTTC.

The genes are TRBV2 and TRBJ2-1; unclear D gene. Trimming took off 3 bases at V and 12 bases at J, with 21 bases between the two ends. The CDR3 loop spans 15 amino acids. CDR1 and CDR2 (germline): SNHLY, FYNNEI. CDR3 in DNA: TGTGCCAGCAGTGAGCGGCAGCTATCAATGATGGGGCAGTTCTTC. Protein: CASSERQLSMMGQFF.

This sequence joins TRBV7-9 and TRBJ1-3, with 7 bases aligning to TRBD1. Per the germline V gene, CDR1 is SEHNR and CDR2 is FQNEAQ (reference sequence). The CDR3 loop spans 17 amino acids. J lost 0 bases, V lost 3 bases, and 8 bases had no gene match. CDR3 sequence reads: CASSFQGQPDSGNTIYF. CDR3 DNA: TGTGCCAGCAGCTTCCAGGGACAGCCCGACTCTGGAAACACCATATATTTT.

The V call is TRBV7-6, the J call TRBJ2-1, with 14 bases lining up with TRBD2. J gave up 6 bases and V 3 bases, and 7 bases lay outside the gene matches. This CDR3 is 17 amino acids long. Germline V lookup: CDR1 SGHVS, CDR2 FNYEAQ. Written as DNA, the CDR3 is TGTGCCAGCAGCTTCGGACTAGCGGGGGGAGGACGCAATGAGCAGTTCTTC. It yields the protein CASSFGLAGGGRNEQFF.

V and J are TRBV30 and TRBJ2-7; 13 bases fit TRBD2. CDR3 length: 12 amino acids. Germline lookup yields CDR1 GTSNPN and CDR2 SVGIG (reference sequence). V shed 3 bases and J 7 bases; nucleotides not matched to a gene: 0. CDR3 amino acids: CAWRGLAGEQYF. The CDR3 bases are TGTGCCTGGAGGGGACTAGCGGGGGAGCAGTACTTC.

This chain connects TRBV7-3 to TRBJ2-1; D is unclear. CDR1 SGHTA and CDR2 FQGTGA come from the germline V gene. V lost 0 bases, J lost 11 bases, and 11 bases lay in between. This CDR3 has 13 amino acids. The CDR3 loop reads CASSLTSAEKQFF. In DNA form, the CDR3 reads TGTGCCAGCAGCTTAACGTCGGCGGAGAAGCAGTTCTTC.

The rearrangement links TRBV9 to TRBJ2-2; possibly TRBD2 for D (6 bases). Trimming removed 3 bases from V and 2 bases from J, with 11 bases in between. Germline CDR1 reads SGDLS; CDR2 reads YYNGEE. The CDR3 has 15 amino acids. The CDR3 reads CASSARDSNTGELFF. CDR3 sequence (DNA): TGTGCCAGCAGCGCTCGGGACTCTAACACCGGGGAGCTGTTTTTT.

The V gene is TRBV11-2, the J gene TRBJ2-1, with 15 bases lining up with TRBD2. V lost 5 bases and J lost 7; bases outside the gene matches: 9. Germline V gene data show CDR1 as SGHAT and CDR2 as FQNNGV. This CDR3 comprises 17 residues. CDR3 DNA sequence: TGTGCCAGCAGCCCCCACGCCGGGACTAGCGGGAGGAATGAGCAGTTCTTC. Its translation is CASSPHAGTSGRNEQFF.

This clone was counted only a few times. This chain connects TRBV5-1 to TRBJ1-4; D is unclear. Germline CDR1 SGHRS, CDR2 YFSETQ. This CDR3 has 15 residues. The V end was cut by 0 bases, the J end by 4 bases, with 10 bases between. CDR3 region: CASSLASGSNEKLFF. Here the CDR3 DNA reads TGCGCCAGCAGCTTGGCTTCGGGTAGTAATGAAAAACTGTTTTTT.

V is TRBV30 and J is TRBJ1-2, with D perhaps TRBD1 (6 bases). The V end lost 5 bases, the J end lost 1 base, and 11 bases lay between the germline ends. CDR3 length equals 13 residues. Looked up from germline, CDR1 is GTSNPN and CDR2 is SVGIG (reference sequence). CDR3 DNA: TGTGCCTGGGCAGGGGAAGTTAACTATGGCTACACCTTC. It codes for CAWAGEVNYGYTF.

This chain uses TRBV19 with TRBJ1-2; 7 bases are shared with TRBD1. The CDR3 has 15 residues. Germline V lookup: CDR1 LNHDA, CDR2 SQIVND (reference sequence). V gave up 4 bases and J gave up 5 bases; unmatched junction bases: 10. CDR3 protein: CASSTRDRGLYGYTF. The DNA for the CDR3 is TGTGCCAGTAGTACCCGGGACAGAGGACTATATGGCTACACCTTC.

The CDR3 coding sequence is TGCGCCAGCAGCTTGGTTAGCGGCTCCTACAATGAGCAGTTCTTC. It is translated as CASSLVSGSYNEQFF. The gene calls are TRBV5-1 and TRBJ2-1; perhaps TRBD2 as D (6 bases). In germline, CDR1 is SGHRS, CDR2 YFSETQ. V gave up 0 bases and J gave up 0 bases, with 7 bases separating them. The CDR3 loop spans 15 amino acids.

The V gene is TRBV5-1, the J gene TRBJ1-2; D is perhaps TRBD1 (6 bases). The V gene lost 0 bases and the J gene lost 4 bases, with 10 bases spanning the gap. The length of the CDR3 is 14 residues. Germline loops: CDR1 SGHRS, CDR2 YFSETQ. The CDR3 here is CASSLGDNPYGYTF. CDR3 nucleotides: TGCGCCAGCAGCTTGGGGGACAATCCCTATGGCTACACCTTC.

This CDR3 is CASSSPAGTGMWDEQFF. CDR3 bases: TGTGCCAGCAGCTCCCCGGCGGGGACAGGGATGTGGGATGAGCAGTTCTTC. V usage is TRBV7-6 and J usage is TRBJ2-1; 9 nucleotides line up with TRBD1. Trimming took 4 bases from V and 8 from J; bases not matched to a gene: 15. CDR1 is SGHVS, CDR2 FNYEAQ, per germline. The CDR3 covers 17 residues.

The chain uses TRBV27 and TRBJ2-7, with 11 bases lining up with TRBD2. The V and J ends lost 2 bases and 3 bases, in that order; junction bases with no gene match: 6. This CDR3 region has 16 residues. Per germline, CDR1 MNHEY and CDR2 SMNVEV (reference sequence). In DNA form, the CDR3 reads TGTGCCAGCAGTTTACACCAGACTAGCGGGGTCTACGAGCAGTACTTC. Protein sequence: CASSLHQTSGVYEQYF.

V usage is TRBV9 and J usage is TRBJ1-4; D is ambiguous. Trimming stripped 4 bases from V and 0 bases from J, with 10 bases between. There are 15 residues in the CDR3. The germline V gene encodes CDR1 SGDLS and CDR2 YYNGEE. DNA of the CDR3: TGTGCCAGCAGCCCCCACGGTGCAACTAATGAAAAACTGTTTTTT. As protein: CASSPHGATNEKLFF.

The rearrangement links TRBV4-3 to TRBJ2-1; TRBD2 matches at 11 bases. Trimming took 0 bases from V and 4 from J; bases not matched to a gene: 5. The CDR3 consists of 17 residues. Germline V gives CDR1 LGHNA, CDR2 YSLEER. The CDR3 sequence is CASSQEIAGGPYNEQFF. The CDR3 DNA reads TGCGCCAGCAGCCAAGAAATAGCGGGGGGGCCTTACAATGAGCAGTTCTTC.

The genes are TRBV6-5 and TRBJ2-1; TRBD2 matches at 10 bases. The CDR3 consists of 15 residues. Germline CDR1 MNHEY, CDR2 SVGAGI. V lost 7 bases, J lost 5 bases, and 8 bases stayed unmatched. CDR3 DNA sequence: TGTGCCAGCACCACAGGACTAGCGGACAACAATGAGCAGTTCTTC. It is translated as CASTTGLADNNEQFF.